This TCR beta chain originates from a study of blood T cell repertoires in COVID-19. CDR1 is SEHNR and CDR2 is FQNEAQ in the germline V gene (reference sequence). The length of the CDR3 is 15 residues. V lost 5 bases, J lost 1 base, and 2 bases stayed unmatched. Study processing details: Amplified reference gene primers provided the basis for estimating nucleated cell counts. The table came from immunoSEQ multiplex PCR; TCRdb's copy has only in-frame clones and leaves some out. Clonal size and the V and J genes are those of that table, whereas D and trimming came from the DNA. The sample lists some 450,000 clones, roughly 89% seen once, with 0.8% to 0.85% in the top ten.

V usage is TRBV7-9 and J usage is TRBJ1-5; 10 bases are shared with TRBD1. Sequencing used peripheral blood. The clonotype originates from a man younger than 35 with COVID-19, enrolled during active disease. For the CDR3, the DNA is TGTGCCAGCAGCGAGGACAGGGGGAGCAATCAGCCCCAGCATTTT. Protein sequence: CASSEDRGSNQPQHF.